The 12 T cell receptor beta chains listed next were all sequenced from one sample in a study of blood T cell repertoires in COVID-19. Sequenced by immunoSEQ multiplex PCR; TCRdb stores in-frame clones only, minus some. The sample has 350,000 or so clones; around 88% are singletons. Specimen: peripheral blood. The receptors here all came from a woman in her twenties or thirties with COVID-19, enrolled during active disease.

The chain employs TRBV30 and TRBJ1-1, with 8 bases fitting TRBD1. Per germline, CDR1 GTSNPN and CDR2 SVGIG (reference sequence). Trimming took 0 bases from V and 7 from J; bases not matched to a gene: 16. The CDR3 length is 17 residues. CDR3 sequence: CAWSVGPGQALLSEAFF. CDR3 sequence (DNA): TGTGCCTGGAGTGTAGGTCCGGGACAGGCCTTGTTGAGTGAAGCTTTCTTT.

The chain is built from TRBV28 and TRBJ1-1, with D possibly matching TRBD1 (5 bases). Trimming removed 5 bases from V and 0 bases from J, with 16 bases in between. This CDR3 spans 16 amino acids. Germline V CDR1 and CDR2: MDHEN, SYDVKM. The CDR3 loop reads CASSPGSVYVNTEAFF. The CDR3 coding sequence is TGTGCCAGCAGTCCAGGGTCCGTTTACGTGAACACTGAAGCTTTCTTT.

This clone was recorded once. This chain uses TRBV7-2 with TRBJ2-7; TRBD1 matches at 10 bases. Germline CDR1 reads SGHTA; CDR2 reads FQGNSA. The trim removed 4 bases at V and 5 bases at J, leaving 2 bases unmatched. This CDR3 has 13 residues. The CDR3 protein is CASSSGTGDEQYV. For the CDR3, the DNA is TGTGCCAGCAGCTCAGGGACAGGGGACGAGCAGTACGTC.

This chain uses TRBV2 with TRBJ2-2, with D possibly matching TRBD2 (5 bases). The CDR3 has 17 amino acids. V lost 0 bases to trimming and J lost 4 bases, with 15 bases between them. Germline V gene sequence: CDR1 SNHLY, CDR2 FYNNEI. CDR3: CASSEAVLVRSTGELFF. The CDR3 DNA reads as TGTGCCAGCAGTGAAGCAGTACTAGTAAGGTCCACCGGGGAGCTGTTTTTT.

The CDR3 loop is CASSPQGAGNTIYF. The CDR3 nucleotides are TGTGCCAGCAGTCCACAGGGGGCGGGAAACACCATATATTTT. The rearrangement joins TRBV28 to TRBJ1-3; TRBD1 agrees at 9 bases. Per the germline V gene, CDR1 is MDHEN and CDR2 is SYDVKM. Trimming took 5 bases from V and 4 from J; bases not matched to a gene: 3. The CDR3 sequence is 14 residues long.

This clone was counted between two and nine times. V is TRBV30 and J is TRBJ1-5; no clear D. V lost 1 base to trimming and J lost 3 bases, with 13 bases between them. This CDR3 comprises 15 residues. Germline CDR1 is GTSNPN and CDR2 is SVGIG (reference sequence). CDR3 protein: CAWSDGSSHNQPQHF. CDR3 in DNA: TGTGCCTGGAGTGACGGGTCCAGTCACAATCAGCCCCAGCATTTT.

The CDR3 sequence is CASSLLGGTENTGELFF. Written as DNA, the CDR3 is TGTGCCAGCAGCTTACTGGGCGGGACGGAAAACACCGGGGAGCTGTTTTTT. J is TRBJ2-2 and V is TRBV7-2; D may be TRBD2 (6 bases). CDR1 and CDR2 (germline): SGHTA, FQGNSA. V lost 2 bases to trimming and J lost 2 bases, with 15 bases between them. The CDR3 spans 17 residues.

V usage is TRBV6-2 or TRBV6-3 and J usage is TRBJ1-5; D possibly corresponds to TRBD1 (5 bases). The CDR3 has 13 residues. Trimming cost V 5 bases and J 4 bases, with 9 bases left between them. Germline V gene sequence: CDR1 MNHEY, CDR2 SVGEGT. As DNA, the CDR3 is TGTGCCAGCAGTCCGACAGAAAATCAGCCCCAGCATTTT. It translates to CASSPTENQPQHF.

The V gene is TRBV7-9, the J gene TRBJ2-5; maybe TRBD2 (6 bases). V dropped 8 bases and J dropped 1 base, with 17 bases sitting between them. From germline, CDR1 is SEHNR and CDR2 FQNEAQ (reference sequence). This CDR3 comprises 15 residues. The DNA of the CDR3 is TGTGCCAGCTTTGAGTTCGCTAGCGCCCAAGAGACCCAGTACTTC. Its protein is CASFEFASAQETQYF.

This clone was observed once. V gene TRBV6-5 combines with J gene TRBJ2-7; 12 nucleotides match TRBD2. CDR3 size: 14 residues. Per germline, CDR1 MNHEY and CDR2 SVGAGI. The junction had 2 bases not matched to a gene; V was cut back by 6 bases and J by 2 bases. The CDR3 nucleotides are TGTGCCAGCAGCCGGACTAGCGGGGCCTACGAGCAGTACGTC. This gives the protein CASSRTSGAYEQYV.

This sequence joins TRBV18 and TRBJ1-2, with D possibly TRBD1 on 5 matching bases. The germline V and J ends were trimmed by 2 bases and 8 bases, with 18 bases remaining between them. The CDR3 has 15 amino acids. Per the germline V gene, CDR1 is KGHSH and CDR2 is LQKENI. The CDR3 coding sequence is TGTGCCAGCTCACCAGAGCGGTTCGCGGGGGAAGGCTACACCTTC. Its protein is CASSPERFAGEGYTF.

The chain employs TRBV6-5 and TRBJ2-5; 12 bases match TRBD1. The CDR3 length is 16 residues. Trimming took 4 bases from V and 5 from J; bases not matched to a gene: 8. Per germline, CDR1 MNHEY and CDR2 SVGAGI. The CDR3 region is CASSSFGDRGLETQYF. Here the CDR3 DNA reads TGTGCCAGCAGTTCTTTCGGGGACAGGGGGCTGGAGACCCAGTACTTC.